This T cell receptor beta chain was found in a study of neoadjuvant nivolumab and ipilimumab in lung cancer. Libraries were prepared by immunoSEQ multiplex PCR; TCRdb keeps only in-frame clonotypes and omits some of them. The sample consists of about 20,000 clones, 76% of them appearing once. Per the germline V gene, CDR1 is LNHNV and CDR2 is YYDKDF (reference sequence). V dropped 0 bases and J dropped 9 bases, with 5 bases sitting between them. The CDR3 contains 11 residues. Study outcomes and limitations: Compared with tumor-adjacent uninvolved lung, resected tumors showed greater richness and clonality. From pretherapy to surgery, tumor richness and clonality rose with dual therapy. Pathologic regression was not significantly tied to TCR clonality. Only a small number of samples underwent TCR sequencing.

Remarks on this clone: Its antigen is unknown.

Here the sequenced sample was tumor tissue, taken after neoadjuvant nivolumab, alone or with ipilimumab, at or shortly before surgery. This rearrangement joins TRBV15 to TRBJ1-2; D uncertain. This receptor was taken from an adult with non-small cell lung cancer. The DNA of the CDR3 is TGTGCCACCAGCAGAGATGGGCGCTACACCTTC. Translation: CATSRDGRYTF.